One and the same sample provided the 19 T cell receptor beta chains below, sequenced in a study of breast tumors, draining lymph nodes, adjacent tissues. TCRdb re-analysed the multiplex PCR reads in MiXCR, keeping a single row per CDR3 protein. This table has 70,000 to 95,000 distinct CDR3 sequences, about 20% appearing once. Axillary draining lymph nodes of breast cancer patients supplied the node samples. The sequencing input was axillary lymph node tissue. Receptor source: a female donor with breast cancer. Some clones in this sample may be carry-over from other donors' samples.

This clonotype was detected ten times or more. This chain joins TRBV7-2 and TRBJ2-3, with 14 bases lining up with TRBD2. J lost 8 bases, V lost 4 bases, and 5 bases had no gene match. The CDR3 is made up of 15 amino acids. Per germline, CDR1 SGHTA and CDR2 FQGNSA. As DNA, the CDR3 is TGTGCCAGCAGCTCCGGGACTAGCGGGAGAGGTACGCAGTATTTT. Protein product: CASSSGTSGRGTQYF.

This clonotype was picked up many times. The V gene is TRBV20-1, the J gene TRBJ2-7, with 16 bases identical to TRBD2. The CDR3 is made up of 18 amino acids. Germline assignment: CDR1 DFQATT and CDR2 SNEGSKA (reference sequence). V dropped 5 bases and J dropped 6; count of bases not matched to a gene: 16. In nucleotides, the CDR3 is TGCAGTGCTCAGTCGGGACTAGCGGGAGGGCCCGTTAGGGGCGAGCAGTACTTC. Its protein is CSAQSGLAGGPVRGEQYF.

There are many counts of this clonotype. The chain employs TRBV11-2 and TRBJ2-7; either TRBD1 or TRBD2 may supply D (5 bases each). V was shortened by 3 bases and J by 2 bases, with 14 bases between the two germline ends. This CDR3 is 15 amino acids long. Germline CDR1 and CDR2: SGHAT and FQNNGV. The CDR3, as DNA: TGTGCCAGCAGCTTTTGGAGTAGGGGAGCCTACGAGCAGTACTTC. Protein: CASSFWSRGAYEQYF.

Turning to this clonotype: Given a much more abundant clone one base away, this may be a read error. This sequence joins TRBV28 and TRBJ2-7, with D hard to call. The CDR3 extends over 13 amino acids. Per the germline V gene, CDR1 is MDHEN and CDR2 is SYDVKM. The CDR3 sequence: CASGLGIHYEQYF. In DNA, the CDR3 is TGTGCCAGCGGTTTAGGGATCCACTACGAGCAGTACTTC.

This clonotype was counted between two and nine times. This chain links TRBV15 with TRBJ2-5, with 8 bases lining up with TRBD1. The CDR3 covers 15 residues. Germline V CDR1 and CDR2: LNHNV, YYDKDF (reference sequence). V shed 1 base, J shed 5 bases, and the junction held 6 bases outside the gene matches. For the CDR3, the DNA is TGTGCCACCAGCAGAGGGAGACAGGGGTTTGAGACCCAGTACTTC. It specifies CATSRGRQGFETQYF.

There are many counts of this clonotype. The CDR3 is CASSFVPGRQETQYF. The CDR3 coding sequence is TGTGCCAGTAGTTTTGTTCCGGGACGGCAAGAGACCCAGTACTTC. The chain combines TRBV19 with TRBJ2-5; possibly TRBD1 or TRBD2 for D (5 bases each). The CDR3 runs 15 residues. Germline V CDR1 and CDR2: LNHDA, SQIVND (reference sequence). Deletions cut 5 bases from V and 2 bases from J, with 15 bases between.

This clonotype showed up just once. DNA for the CDR3: TGTGCCAGCAGTTTTGTCCAGGGGATTCGCCTTAACTATGGCTACACCTTC. Amino acids: CASSFVQGIRLNYGYTF. V and J are TRBV28 and TRBJ1-2; perhaps TRBD1 as D (6 bases). With 3 bases removed from V and 1 base from J, the gap between germline ends came to 18 bases. Germline loops: CDR1 MDHEN, CDR2 SYDVKM. The CDR3 has 17 residues.

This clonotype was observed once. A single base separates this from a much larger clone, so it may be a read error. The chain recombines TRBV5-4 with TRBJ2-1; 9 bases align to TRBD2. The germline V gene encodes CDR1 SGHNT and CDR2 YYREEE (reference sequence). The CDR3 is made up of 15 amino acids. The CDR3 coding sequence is TGTGCCAGCAGCTTAGATAGCGGGAGCTACAATGAGCGGTTCTTC. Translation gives CASSLDSGSYNERFF.

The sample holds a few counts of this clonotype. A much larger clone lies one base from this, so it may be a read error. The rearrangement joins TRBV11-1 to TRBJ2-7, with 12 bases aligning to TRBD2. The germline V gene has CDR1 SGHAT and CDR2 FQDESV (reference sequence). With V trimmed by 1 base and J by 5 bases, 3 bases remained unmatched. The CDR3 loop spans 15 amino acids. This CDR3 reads CASSLGLAGVHEQYF. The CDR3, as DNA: TGTGCCAGCAGCTTAGGACTAGCGGGAGTCCACGAGCAGTACTTC. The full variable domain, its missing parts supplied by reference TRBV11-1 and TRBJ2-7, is EAEVAQSPRYKITEKSQAVAFWCDPISGHATLYWYRQILGQGPELLVQFQDESVVDDSQLPKDRFSAERLKGVDSTLKIQPAELGDSAMYLCASSLGLAGVHEQYFGPGTRLTVT.

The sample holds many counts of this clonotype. Here the CDR3 DNA reads TGTGCCAGCAGCGCTAGCGGGAGAGAGACCCAGTACTTC. It codes for CASSASGRETQYF. The rearrangement uses TRBV9 and TRBJ2-5; 10 positions agree with TRBD2. The CDR3 has 13 amino acids. Germline V gene data show CDR1 as SGDLS and CDR2 as YYNGEE. V trimming: 3 bases; J trimming: 4 bases; junction bases outside the gene matches: 0.

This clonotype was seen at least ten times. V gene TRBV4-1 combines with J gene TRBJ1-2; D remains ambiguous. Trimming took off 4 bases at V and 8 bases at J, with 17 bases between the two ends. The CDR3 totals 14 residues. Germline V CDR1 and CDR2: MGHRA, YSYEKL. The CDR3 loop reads CASSLFGREDGYTF. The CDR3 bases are TGCGCCAGCAGCCTATTCGGGAGGGAGGACGGCTACACCTTC.

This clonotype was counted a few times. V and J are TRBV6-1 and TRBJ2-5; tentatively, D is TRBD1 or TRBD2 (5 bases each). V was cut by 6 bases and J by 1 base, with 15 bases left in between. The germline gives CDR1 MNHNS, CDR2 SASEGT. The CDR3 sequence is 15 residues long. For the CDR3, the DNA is TGTGCCAGCAGCCCCGGGACGGTGTTCCAAGAGACCCAGTACTTC. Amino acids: CASSPGTVFQETQYF.

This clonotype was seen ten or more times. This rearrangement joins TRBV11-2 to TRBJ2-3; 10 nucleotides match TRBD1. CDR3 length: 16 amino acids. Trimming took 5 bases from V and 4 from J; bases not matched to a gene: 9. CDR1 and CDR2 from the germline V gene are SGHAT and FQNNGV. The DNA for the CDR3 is TGTGCCAGCAGCCTCAGGACAGGGGGGCAGGCAGATACGCAGTATTTT. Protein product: CASSLRTGGQADTQYF.

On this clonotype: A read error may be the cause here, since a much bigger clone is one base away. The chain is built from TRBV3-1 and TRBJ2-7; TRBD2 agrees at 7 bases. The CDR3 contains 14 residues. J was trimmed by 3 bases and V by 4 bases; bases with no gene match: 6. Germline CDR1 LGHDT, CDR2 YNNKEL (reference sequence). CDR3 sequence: CASSPREGCYEQYF. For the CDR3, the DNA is TGTGCCAGCAGCCCGAGGGAGGGCTGCTACGAGCAGTACTTC.

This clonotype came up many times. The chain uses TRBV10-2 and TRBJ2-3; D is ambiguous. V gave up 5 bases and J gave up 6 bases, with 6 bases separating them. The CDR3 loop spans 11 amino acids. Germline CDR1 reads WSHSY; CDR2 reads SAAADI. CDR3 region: CASSQVDTQYF. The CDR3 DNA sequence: TGCGCCAGCAGTCAGGTGGATACGCAGTATTTT.

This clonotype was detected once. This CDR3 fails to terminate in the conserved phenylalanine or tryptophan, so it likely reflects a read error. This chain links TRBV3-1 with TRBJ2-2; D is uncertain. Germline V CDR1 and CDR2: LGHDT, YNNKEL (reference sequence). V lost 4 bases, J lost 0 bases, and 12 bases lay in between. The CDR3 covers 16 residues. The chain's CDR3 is CASSPPRLANTGELFS. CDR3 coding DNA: TGTGCCAGCAGCCCCCCCCGGCTCGCGAACACCGGGGAGCTGTTTTCT.

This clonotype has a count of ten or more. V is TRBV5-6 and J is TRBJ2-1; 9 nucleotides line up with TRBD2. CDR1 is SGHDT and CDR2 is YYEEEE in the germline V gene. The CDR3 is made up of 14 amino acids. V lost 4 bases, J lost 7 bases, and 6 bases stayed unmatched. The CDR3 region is CASSKLAGRNEQFF. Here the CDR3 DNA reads TGTGCCAGCAGCAAGCTAGCGGGAAGGAATGAGCAGTTCTTC.

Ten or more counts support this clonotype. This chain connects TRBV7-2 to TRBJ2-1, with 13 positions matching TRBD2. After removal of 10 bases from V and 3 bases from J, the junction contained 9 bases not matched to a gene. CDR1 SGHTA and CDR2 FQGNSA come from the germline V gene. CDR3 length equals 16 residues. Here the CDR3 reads CATSLLAGGVYNEQFF. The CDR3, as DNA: TGTGCCACCTCGTTACTAGCGGGAGGGGTCTACAATGAGCAGTTCTTC.

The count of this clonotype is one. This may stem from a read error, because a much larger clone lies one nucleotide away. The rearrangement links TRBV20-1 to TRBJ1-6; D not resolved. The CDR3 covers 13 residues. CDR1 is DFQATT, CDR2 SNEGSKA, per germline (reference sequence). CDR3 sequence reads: CGARNTDNSPPHF. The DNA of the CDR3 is TGCGGTGCTAGAAACACCGATAATTCACCCCCCCACTTT.